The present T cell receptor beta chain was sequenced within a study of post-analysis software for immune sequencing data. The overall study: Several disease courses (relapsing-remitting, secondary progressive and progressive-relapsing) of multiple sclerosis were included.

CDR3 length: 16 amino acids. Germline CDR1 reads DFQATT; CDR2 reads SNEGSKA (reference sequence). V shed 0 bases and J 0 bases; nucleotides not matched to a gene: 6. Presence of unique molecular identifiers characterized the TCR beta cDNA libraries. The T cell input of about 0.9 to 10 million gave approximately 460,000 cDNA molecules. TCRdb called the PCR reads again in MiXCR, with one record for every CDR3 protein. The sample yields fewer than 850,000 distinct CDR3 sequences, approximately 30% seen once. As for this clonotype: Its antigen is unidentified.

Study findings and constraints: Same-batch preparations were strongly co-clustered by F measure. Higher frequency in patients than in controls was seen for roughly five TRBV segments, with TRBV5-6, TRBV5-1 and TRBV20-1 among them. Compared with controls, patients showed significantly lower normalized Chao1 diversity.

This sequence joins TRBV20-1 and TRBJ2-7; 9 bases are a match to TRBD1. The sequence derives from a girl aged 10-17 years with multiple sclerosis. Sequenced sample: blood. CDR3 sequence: CSARDRDRAPSYEQYF. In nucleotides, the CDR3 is TGCAGTGCTAGAGATCGGGACAGGGCTCCCTCCTACGAGCAGTACTTC.